Given below is one T cell receptor beta chain in context. The CDR3 contains 19 residues. This specimen comes from a study of blood T cell repertoires in COVID-19. Study-level background: The origin of the acute and convalescent COVID-19 samples was the United States, Italy and Spain.

Original data processing: Amplification of reference gene primers provided the estimated nucleated cell counts. Assay used: immunoSEQ multiplex PCR; TCRdb lists only in-frame clones, some missing. The DNA gave D and trimming, while V, J and clone size come from that table. Of about 88,000 clones listed, around nine tenths are singletons. The sample consisted of peripheral blood. This sequence joins TRBV21-1 and TRBJ2-3; TRBD2 is the table's D call, not checked against the DNA. TRBV21-1 is tagged as a pseudogene. This sequence was found in a woman older than 75 with acute or convalescent COVID-19. The CDR3 region is CASTPIVVSYRYSFLTQYF. The CDR3 DNA is TGTGCCAGCACTCCGATAGTCGTCTCTTATCGGTACTCCTTCCTTACGCAGTATTTT.